The clone carrying this T cell receptor (beta chain) was seen a handful of times. Its antigen is unidentified. CDR3 length: 16 residues. V was trimmed by 3 bases and J by 5 bases, leaving 16 bases between them. Per the germline V gene, CDR1 is LNHNV and CDR2 is YYDKDF (reference sequence). This entry is derived from a study of response to subunit inactivated influenza vaccine. Study-level results: Researchers suggested that each seasonal influenza vaccination recruits few new T cells.

MiXCR, applied by TCRdb to the RT-PCR reads, yields one record per CDR3 protein. Of 650,000 or so distinct CDR3 sequences listed, less than 15% were seen once; the top ten hold roughly 7.2%. This chain connects TRBV15 to TRBJ1-4; tentative D call: TRBD1 (5 bases). The starting material was PBMCs from blood, obtained approximately 15 days before vaccination. The source of this sequence is a man in his forties or fifties who received an inactivated influenza vaccine. The CDR3 spells CATSRGHRDRNEKLFF. CDR3 DNA sequence: TGTGCCACCAGCAGGGGCCACCGGGACCGGAATGAAAAACTGTTTTTT.